A selection of T cell receptor beta chains follows, all from one sample in a study of prognosis after radiotherapy for stage I lung cancer. TCRdb re-derived calls from the multiplex PCR reads in MiXCR, one entry per CDR3 protein. The table lists roughly 13,000 distinct CDR3 sequences, around 54% of them singletons. Sequenced material: PBMCs, taken before or after stereotactic body radiation therapy (not recorded which). These receptor sequences come from a donor over 45 with non-small cell lung cancer. CDR3s include the opening cysteine and the closing phenylalanine or tryptophan. A D gene is named only where the DNA matches it firmly. Clone size, where shown, is once, few, many, or a class for clones that have expanded.

j_call clone_size d_call v_call cdr3_nt cdr3_aa
TRBJ2-1 many NA TRBV5-4 TGTGCCAGCAGCTTGTTACGGAGCGATGAGCAGTTCTTC CASSLLRSDEQFF
TRBJ2-5 many NA TRBV2 TGTGCCAGCAGTGAAGATACGGGAAAAGAGACCCAGTACTTC CASSEDTGKETQYF
TRBJ2-1 NA TRBD2 TRBV12-3/TRBV12-4 TGTGCCAGCAGCCGATTATGGGGGTTGCGGGAGGAAGGGTATGAGCAGTTCTTC CASSRLWGLREEGYEQFF
TRBJ1-2 NA TRBD1 TRBV27 TGTGCCAGCAGTTACCAAGGACAGGGGAACTATGGCTACACCTTC CASSYQGQGNYGYTF
TRBJ2-7 medium-sized TRBD2 TRBV27 TGTGCCAGCAGTTTGGGAGGGCAGACAAGCCGGGACTCCTACGAGCAGTACTTC CASSLGGQTSRDSYEQYF
TRBJ2-7 medium-sized TRBD1 TRBV18 TGTGCCAGCTCACCCCCCGGGACAGGGGCTGTCTACGAGCAGTACTTC CASSPPGTGAVYEQYF
TRBJ1-1 NA NA TRBV6-9 TGTGCCAGCAGTTATAAGGAGAGGGGACCGAACACTGAAGCTTTCTTT CASSYKERGPNTEAFF
TRBJ2-7 medium-sized TRBD2 TRBV6-1 TGTGCCAGCAACCGGGAGGGGCCTCGAGAGCAGTACTTC CASNREGPREQYF
TRBJ2-1 NA NA TRBV2 TGTGCCAGCAGTGAACAATCCTACAATGAGCAGTTCTTC CASSEQSYNEQFF
TRBJ2-1 NA NA TRBV20-1 TGCAGTGCCATGGACCCTTCCGGGTGGAATGAGCAGTTCTTC CSAMDPSGWNEQFF
TRBJ1-2 NA NA TRBV6-2/TRBV6-3 TGTGCCAGCAGTTACTCGTGGGGGACCGGGAATGGCTACACCTTC CASSYSWGTGNGYTF
TRBJ1-5 many NA TRBV7-9 TGTGCCAGCAGCTTAGGGGGGGTCTCAGGTCAGCCCCAGCATTTT CASSLGGVSGQPQHF
TRBJ2-2 many TRBD1 TRBV12-5 TGTGCTAGTGGTTTGACAGGGGGCGACACCGGGGAGCTGTTTTTT CASGLTGGDTGELFF
TRBJ2-7 medium-sized NA TRBV28 TGTGCCAGCAAATCCCCCCATGAGATAGAGCAGTACTTC CASKSPHEIEQYF
TRBJ2-5 many TRBD1 TRBV24-1 TGTGCCACCAGTGACCCGGGACAGGGAACCCAAGAGACCCAGTACTTC CATSDPGQGTQETQYF
TRBJ1-5 NA NA TRBV28 TGTGCCAGCAGGCCGGGGACCCAGATACATCAGCCCCAGCATTTT CASRPGTQIHQPQHF
TRBJ2-7 NA NA TRBV19 TGTGCCAGTAGTATAGAATCAGGGGTCGAGCAGTACTTC CASSIESGVEQYF
TRBJ2-1 NA TRBD1 TRBV20-1 TGCAGTGCTAGGCAGGGGGCGAGCTCCTACAATGAGCAGTTCTTC CSARQGASSYNEQFF
TRBJ2-5 many TRBD1 TRBV7-9 TGTGCCAGCAGCCCCGGGACAGGGCATGAGACCCAGTACTTC CASSPGTGHETQYF
TRBJ2-2 once NA TRBV7-8 TGTGCCAGCAGCTTAGCTCCGGGGGGCACCACCGGGGAGCTGTTTTTT CASSLAPGGTTGELFF
TRBJ2-3 many TRBD2 TRBV5-4 TGTGCCAGCAGCTTCCCGACTAGCGGGAAAGATACGCAGTATTTT CASSFPTSGKDTQYF
TRBJ1-3 NA TRBD1 TRBV19 TGTGCCAGTAGTCTTATCGGACAGGGGACGGGAAACACCATATATTTT CASSLIGQGTGNTIYF
TRBJ2-2 NA NA TRBV28 TGTGCCAGCAGTTTTGGGGGATTGACCGGTGAGCTGTTTTTT CASSFGGLTGELFF
TRBJ1-3 NA NA TRBV7-9 TGTGCCAGCAGCTTAAGCCCAGATTACACCATATATTTT CASSLSPDYTIYF
TRBJ2-1 few NA TRBV11-2 TGTGCCAGCAGCTTAGGGGGATACTCTGAGCAGTTCTTC CASSLGGYSEQFF
TRBJ2-6 many NA TRBV6-1 TGTGCCAGCAGTGAATATATGGCAGGGGGGGGTGGGGCCAACGTCCTGACTTTC CASSEYMAGGGGANVLTF
TRBJ1-6 medium-sized TRBD1 TRBV2 TGTGCCAGCAGTGAAGGCGGACAGGGACGACTGGCCCTCCACTTT CASSEGGQGRLALHF
TRBJ2-5 NA NA TRBV6-2/TRBV6-3 TGTGCCAGCAGTTACTCAGGACAGCTCTACTCAACCGACCAAGAGACCCAGTACTTC CASSYSGQLYSTDQETQYF
TRBJ2-7 once TRBD2 TRBV28 TGTTCCATCAGGCGCCTGACTAGCGGGATGCTTTACGAGCAGTACTTC CSIRRLTSGMLYEQYF
TRBJ2-7 medium-sized NA TRBV12-3/TRBV12-4 TGTGCCAGCAGTACACCGGGACCAATCTACGAGCAGTACTTC CASSTPGPIYEQYF
TRBJ1-3 NA NA TRBV28 TGTGCCAGCAGTTTCCTTGATGATCCCTCTGGAAACACCATATATTTT CASSFLDDPSGNTIYF
TRBJ1-6 NA TRBD1 TRBV19 TGTGCCAGTAGTGTACAGGGGCTGAATTCACCCCTCCACTTT CASSVQGLNSPLHF
TRBJ2-5 many TRBD1 TRBV7-2 TGTGCCAGCAGCCCGCGACAGGGGGCGGTGAAAGAGACCCAGTACTTC CASSPRQGAVKETQYF
TRBJ2-5 NA NA TRBV6-1 TGTGCCAGCAGTGAAGAGATGTCCAAAGAGACCCAGTACTTC CASSEEMSKETQYF
TRBJ1-1 NA NA TRBV19 TGTGCCAGTAGCACGTTGGGAGATACTGAAGCTTTCTTT CASSTLGDTEAFF
TRBJ2-5 many TRBD1 TRBV5-8 TGTGCCAGCAGCACCGGACAGGGGCGCGGAGAGACCCAGTACTTC CASSTGQGRGETQYF
TRBJ2-5 many TRBD2 TRBV19 TGTGCCAGTAAGTCATCTCTAGCGGGATACCAAGAGACCCAGTACTTC CASKSSLAGYQETQYF
TRBJ2-1 many TRBD2 TRBV7-6 TGTGCCAGCAGCTATATAGCGGGAGGCTACAATGAGCAGTTCTTC CASSYIAGGYNEQFF
TRBJ1-2 NA NA TRBV19 TGTGCCAGTACCTTGGGAGGGATCGATGGCTACACCTTC CASTLGGIDGYTF
TRBJ2-7 NA TRBD2 TRBV28 TGTGCCAGCGGCTCACCCACTAGCGGGAGAATCTACGAGCAGTACTTC CASGSPTSGRIYEQYF
TRBJ2-7 medium-sized TRBD1 TRBV5-1 TGCGCCAGCACCCGGACAGGGAGCTCCTACGAGCAGTACTTC CASTRTGSSYEQYF
TRBJ2-5 medium-sized TRBD2 TRBV27 TGTGCCAGCAGTGCGACTAGCGGGAGGTGGGAGACCCAGTACTTC CASSATSGRWETQYF
TRBJ1-2 few NA TRBV29-1 TGCAGCGTTGGTCCTATAGGGGGTGGCTATGGCTACACCTTC CSVGPIGGGYGYTF
TRBJ2-1 NA TRBD2 TRBV15 TGTGCCACCAGCAGGACTAGCGGGAGATTTGAGGATAATGAGCAGTTCTTC CATSRTSGRFEDNEQFF
TRBJ2-3 NA NA TRBV5-1 TGCGCCAGCAGCGGAAGGGATACGCAGTATTTT CASSGRDTQYF
TRBJ2-6 once NA TRBV7-3 TGTGCCAGCAGCGCCGGGGACCGTTCTGGGGCCAACGTCCTGATTTTC CASSAGDRSGANVLIF
TRBJ2-7 medium-sized NA TRBV25-1 TGTGCCAGCAGTGACGGAGGCCCCTACGAGCAGTACTTC CASSDGGPYEQYF
TRBJ1-1 NA TRBD1 TRBV28 TGTGCCAGCAGTTCCCGGGACAGGCAGATATTCTTT CASSSRDRQIFF
TRBJ1-6 NA NA TRBV6-1 TGTGCCAGCAGGACGGTGGACTCCTATAATTCACCCCTCCACTTT CASRTVDSYNSPLHF
TRBJ2-5 NA NA TRBV6-5 TGTGCCAGCAGTTACGGGACAATTCAAGAGACACAGTACTTC CASSYGTIQETQYF
TRBJ2-7 many NA TRBV29-1 TGCAGCGTTGAAGGGGCAGGGGCGTCCTACGAGCAGTACTTC CSVEGAGASYEQYF
TRBJ2-1 NA TRBD2 TRBV6-1 TGTGCCAGCAGCAGGACTAGCGGGATGGTCTCCTACAATGAGCAGTTCTTC CASSRTSGMVSYNEQFF
TRBJ2-7 NA TRBD1 TRBV7-3 TGTGCCAGCAGCACGGGACAGGCAACCTACGAGCAGTACTTC CASSTGQATYEQYF
TRBJ2-7 medium-sized TRBD1 TRBV6-5 TGTGCCAGCAGTTACTTAGGGGGCCCCTACGAGCAGTACTTC CASSYLGGPYEQYF
TRBJ2-5 many NA TRBV20-1 TGCAGTGCTAGCCAAGAGACCCAGTACTTC CSASQETQYF